Following are 15 T cell receptor beta chains from one sample sequenced in a study of T-cell reconstitution after alpha-beta-depleted transplantation in children. During its preparation, the TCRbeta library received unique molecular identifiers. TCRdb ran MiXCR on the PCR reads and lists one entry per CDR3 protein. The profile covers approximately 800,000 distinct CDR3 sequences, with roughly 15% appearing a single time and approximately 5% taken by the ten largest. Sequencing was performed on PBMCs, mostly from graft donor cells, taken 360 days after TCRalphabeta/CD19-depleted stem cell transplant. These receptors originate from a male patient under 18 who had a stem cell transplant for acute lymphoblastic leukemia, so the T cells may come from the graft donor.

The rearrangement uses TRBV4-1 and TRBJ2-6; D is undetermined. The germline gives CDR1 MGHRA, CDR2 YSYEKL. Deletions cut 1 base from V and 1 base from J, with 14 bases between. This CDR3 region has 18 residues. The DNA of the CDR3 is TGCGCCAGCAGCCAAGTGGCAGTTTCCCGATCTGGGGCCAACGTCCTGACTTTC. Protein: CASSQVAVSRSGANVLTF.

V usage is TRBV21-1 and J usage is TRBJ2-7; TRBD2 reflects the table's D call only, with no check against the DNA. TRBV21-1 is annotated as a pseudogene. The length of the CDR3 is 22 residues. CDR3 nucleotides: TGTGCCAGCAGCAACGCTGGGACTCCCTGGTGCCTATTAGCGGGGGGCGCCTACGAGCAGTACTTC. It codes for CASSNAGTPWCLLAGGAYEQYF.

This clonotype has just a few counts. The V call is TRBV18, the J call TRBJ2-7; possible D gene TRBD1, 6 bases. There are 12 residues in the CDR3. Germline CDR1 reads KGHSH; CDR2 reads LQKENI. V lost 5 bases and J 7 bases, leaving 12 bases between the germline ends. CDR3 sequence reads: CASSTGTFEQYF. For the CDR3, the DNA is TGTGCCAGCTCAACAGGGACCTTTGAGCAGTACTTC. Combining the CDR3 with reference TRBV18 and TRBJ2-7 gives the whole variable domain NAGVMQNPRHLVRRRGQEARLRCSPMKGHSHVYWYRQLPEEGLKFMVYLQKENIIDESGMPKERFSAEFPKEGPSILRIQQVVRGDSAAYFCASSTGTFEQYFGPGTRLTVT.

The rearrangement uses TRBV24-1 and TRBJ2-1; the D call may be TRBD1 or TRBD2 (7 bases each). From germline, CDR1 is KGHDR and CDR2 SFDVKD. V was clipped by 3 bases and J by 4 bases, with 15 bases between them. The CDR3 sequence is 16 residues long. The CDR3 DNA sequence: TGTGCCACCAGTGATACAGGGGAGGGCTGGTACAATGAGCAGTTCTTC. As protein: CATSDTGEGWYNEQFF.

The chain employs TRBV29-1 and TRBJ1-4; D is perhaps TRBD1 (5 bases). Germline CDR1 reads SQVTM; CDR2 reads ANQGSEA. The CDR3 sequence is 13 residues long. Trimming took off 7 bases at V and 4 bases at J, with 13 bases between the two ends. In nucleotides, the CDR3 is TGCAGCGCCCGGACACATAATAATGAAAAACTGTTTTTT. It yields the protein CSARTHNNEKLFF.

In its sample, this clonotype was seen a few times. This chain uses TRBV7-6 with TRBJ2-3; no definite D call. V lost 2 bases and J 1 base, leaving 10 bases between the germline ends. The CDR3 runs to 15 residues. CDR1 and CDR2 from the germline V gene are SGHVS and FNYEAQ. The CDR3 spells CASSLRQTGTDTQYF. The CDR3, as DNA: TGTGCCAGCAGCTTAAGGCAAACTGGCACAGATACGCAGTATTTT.

The chain carries TRBV5-1 and TRBJ1-1; 7 bases fit TRBD1. The trim removed 0 bases at V and 8 bases at J, leaving 4 bases unmatched. Germline values: CDR1 SGHRS, CDR2 YFSETQ. The CDR3 is 13 amino acids. CDR3 bases: TGCGCCAGCAGCTTGGCGACAGGGAGGGAAGCTTTCTTT. This codes for CASSLATGREAFF.

In its sample, this clonotype was seen a few times. V gene TRBV18 combines with J gene TRBJ2-3; TRBD2 aligns across 10 bases. J lost 6 bases, V lost 3 bases, and 6 bases had no gene match. Germline V CDR1 and CDR2: KGHSH, LQKENI. The CDR3 is 15 residues long. In DNA form, the CDR3 reads TGTGCCAGCTCACCTCTAGCGGGAGCCGGTGATACGCAGTATTTT. This gives the protein CASSPLAGAGDTQYF. Full variable domain (outside the CDR3, taken from reference TRBV18 and TRBJ2-3): NAGVMQNPRHLVRRRGQEARLRCSPMKGHSHVYWYRQLPEEGLKFMVYLQKENIIDESGMPKERFSAEFPKEGPSILRIQQVVRGDSAAYFCASSPLAGAGDTQYFGPGTRLTVL.

The chain recombines TRBV5-1 with TRBJ2-7; TRBD1 agrees at 8 bases. V was clipped by 0 bases and J by 4 bases; unmatched bases: 6. CDR1 SGHRS and CDR2 YFSETQ come from the germline V gene. The CDR3 contains 15 residues. CDR3 DNA: TGCGCCAGCAGCTTGGTTGGGGACAGGACTTACGAGCAGTACTTC. As protein: CASSLVGDRTYEQYF.

V usage is TRBV6-5 and J usage is TRBJ2-5, with 10 bases that match TRBD2. Unmatched junction bases numbered 11, after V lost 6 bases and J lost 1 base. This CDR3 contains 17 residues. The V gene's germline CDR1 is MNHEY and CDR2 SVGAGI. The CDR3 coding sequence is TGTGCCAGCAGCCCCTTCTGGGTAGCGGGAGGCCAAGAGACCCAGTACTTC. It yields the protein CASSPFWVAGGQETQYF.

The V call is TRBV20-1, the J call TRBJ2-1; 14 bases fit TRBD2. V dropped 5 bases and J dropped 8; count of bases not matched to a gene: 5. CDR3 size: 14 residues. Germline V lookup: CDR1 DFQATT, CDR2 SNEGSKA (reference sequence). The CDR3 DNA sequence: TGCAGTGCTGCGGGACTAGCGGGAGTTCATGAGCAGTTCTTC. The encoded protein is CSAAGLAGVHEQFF.

Concerning this clonotype: Just one base apart from a much larger clone, this may be a read error. The J gene is TRBJ2-7, the V gene TRBV20-1, with 12 bases that match TRBD2. Germline-derived CDR1 and CDR2 are DFQATT and SNEGSKA (reference sequence). The length of the CDR3 is 19 residues. The DNA for the CDR3 is TGCAGTGCTAGAGACCATAAAACCCGACTAGCGGGAGCTCTCTACGAGCAGTCCTTC. Encoded protein: CSARDHKTRLAGALYEQSF.

This clonotype was seen only a few times. This chain connects TRBV5-1 to TRBJ2-7, with TRBD1 as a possible D gene (6 bases). Per germline, CDR1 SGHRS and CDR2 YFSETQ. With 4 bases removed from V and 2 bases from J, the gap between germline ends came to 22 bases. The CDR3 is 17 amino acids. Here the CDR3 DNA reads TGCGCCAGCAGCCACACAGGGACGAAGAGCACCCCCTACGAGCAGTACTTC. Amino acids: CASSHTGTKSTPYEQYF.

The chain couples TRBV11-1 to TRBJ2-6; D is unclear. Per the germline V gene, CDR1 is SGHAT and CDR2 is FQDESV (reference sequence). Trimming shortened V by 5 bases and J by 1 base, and 18 bases separated the two germline ends. The CDR3 totals 18 residues. CDR3 loop: CASSPPLNQASGANVLTF. Here the CDR3 DNA reads TGTGCCAGCAGCCCTCCCCTCAACCAGGCTTCTGGGGCCAACGTCCTGACTTTC. Filled out from reference TRBV11-1 and TRBJ2-6, the complete variable domain reads EAEVAQSPRYKITEKSQAVAFWCDPISGHATLYWYRQILGQGPELLVQFQDESVVDDSQLPKDRFSAERLKGVDSTLKIQPAELGDSAMYLCASSPPLNQASGANVLTFGAGSRLTVL.

As DNA, the CDR3 is TGTGCCTGGAGTGTATGGCGCGAGCAGTACTTC. Translated, it gives CAWSVWREQYF. This chain uses TRBV30 with TRBJ2-7; the D is unclear. Germline lookup yields CDR1 GTSNPN and CDR2 SVGIG (reference sequence). CDR3 size: 11 residues. Trimming pared 0 bases from V and 6 bases from J, leaving 6 bases between.